This entry features one TCR beta chain sequence. Its antigen is as yet unknown. Peripheral blood was drawn, around 9.3 milliliters per donor. This record comes from a study of blood T cells in healthy people across ages. Then a second PCR, running about 6 to 12 cycles, was carried out with a sample-barcoded 5' primer and a J-beta primer mix. MiXCR, run by TCRdb on the 5' RACE reads, gives a single entry per CDR3 protein. The repertoire holds about 1.6 million distinct CDR3 sequences, with around 36% as singletons. Study observations and caveats: Lack of knowledge of donor CMV status possibly confounded expanded clonotype changes.

V was clipped by 3 bases and J by 4 bases, with 13 bases between them. Germline V CDR1 and CDR2: DFQATT, SNEGSKA (reference sequence). This CDR3 comprises 14 residues. The receptor was isolated from a woman aged 25 to 45 in good health. The chain joins TRBV20-1 to TRBJ2-1, with D maybe TRBD2 (6 bases). The source material was blood. Here the CDR3 DNA reads TGCAGTGCTAGGATAAACGGGGGATACAATGAGCAGTTCTTC. This gives the protein CSARINGGYNEQFF.